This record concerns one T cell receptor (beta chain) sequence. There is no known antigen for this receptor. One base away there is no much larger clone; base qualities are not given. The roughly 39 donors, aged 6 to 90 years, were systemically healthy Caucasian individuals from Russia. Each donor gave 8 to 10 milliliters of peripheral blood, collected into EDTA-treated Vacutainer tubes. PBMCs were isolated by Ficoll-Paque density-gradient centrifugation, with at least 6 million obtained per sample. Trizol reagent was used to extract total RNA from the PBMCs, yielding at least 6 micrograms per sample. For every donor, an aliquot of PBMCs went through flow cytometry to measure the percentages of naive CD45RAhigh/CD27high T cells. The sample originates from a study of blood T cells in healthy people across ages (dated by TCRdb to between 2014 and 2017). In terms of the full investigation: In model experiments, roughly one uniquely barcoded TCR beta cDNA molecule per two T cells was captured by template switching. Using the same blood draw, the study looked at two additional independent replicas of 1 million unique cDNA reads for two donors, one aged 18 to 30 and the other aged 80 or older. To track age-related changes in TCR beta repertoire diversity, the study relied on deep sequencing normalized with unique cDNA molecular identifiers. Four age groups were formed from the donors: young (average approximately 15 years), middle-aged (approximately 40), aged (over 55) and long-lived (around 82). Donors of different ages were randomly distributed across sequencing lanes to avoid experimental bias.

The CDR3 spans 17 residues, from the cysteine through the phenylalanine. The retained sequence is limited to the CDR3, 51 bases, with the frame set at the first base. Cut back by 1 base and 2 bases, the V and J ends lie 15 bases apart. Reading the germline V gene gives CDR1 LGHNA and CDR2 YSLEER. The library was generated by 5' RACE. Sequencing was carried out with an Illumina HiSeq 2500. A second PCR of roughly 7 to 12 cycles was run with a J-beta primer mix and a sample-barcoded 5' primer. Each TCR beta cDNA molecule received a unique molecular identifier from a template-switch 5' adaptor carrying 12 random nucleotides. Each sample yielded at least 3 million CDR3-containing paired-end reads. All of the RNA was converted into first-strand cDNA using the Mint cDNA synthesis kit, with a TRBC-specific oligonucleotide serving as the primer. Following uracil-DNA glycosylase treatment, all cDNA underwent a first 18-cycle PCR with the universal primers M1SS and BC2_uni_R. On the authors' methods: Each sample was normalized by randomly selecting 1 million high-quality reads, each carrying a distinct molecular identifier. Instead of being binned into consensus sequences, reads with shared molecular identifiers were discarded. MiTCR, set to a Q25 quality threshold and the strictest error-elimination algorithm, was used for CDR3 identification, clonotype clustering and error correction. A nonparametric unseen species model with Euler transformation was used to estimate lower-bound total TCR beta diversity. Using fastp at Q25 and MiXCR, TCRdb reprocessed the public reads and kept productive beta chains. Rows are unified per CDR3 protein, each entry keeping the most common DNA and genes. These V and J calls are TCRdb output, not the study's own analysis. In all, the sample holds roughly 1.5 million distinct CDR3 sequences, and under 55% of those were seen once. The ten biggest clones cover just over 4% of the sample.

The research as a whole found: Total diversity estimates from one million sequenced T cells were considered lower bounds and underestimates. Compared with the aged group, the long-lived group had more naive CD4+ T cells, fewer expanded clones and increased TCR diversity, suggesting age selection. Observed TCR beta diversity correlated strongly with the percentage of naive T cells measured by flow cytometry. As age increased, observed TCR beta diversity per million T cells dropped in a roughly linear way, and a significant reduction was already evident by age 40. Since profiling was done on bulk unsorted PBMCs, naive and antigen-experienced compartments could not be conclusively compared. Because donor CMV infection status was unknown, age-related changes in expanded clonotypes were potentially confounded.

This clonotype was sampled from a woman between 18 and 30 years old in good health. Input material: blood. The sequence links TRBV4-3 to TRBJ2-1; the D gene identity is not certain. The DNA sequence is TGCGCCAGCAGCCAAGGTGGGGTAGGAAGTCCCTACAATGAGCAGTTCTTC. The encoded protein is CASSQGGVGSPYNEQFF.